This T cell receptor (beta chain) was recorded in a study of CD8+CD57+ T cells in acquired aplastic anemia. Genomic DNA templated the TCR beta VDJ and CDR3 profiling. One entry per CDR3 protein, called by TCRdb with MiXCR from the reads. The sample gives roughly 200,000 distinct CDR3 sequences, about 60% of which show up once; about 39% is in the top ten. This clonotype has a handful of counts. Its antigen is unknown. The V end lost 4 bases, the J end lost 4 bases, and 13 bases lay between the germline ends. The CDR3 totals 14 residues. Germline V gives CDR1 SGHTA, CDR2 FQGNSA. Patients included in sequencing had previously demonstrated CD8+CD57+ cell expansion by flow cytometry. With no exception, the patients had severe acquired aplastic anemia. Findings and limits, study-wide: It was found that almost 30 CD8+ CDR3 sequences were shared between patients and controls.

The sample comprised sorted CD4+, CD8+, or CD8+CD57+ T cells (not recorded which) from PBMCs. The V gene is TRBV7-2, the J gene TRBJ2-5; the D is unclear. The clonotype comes from a human donor with aplastic anemia. Written as DNA, the CDR3 is TGTGCCAGCAGCTCCGGACCCCAGCGAGAGACCCAGTACTTC. Translating gives CASSSGPQRETQYF.